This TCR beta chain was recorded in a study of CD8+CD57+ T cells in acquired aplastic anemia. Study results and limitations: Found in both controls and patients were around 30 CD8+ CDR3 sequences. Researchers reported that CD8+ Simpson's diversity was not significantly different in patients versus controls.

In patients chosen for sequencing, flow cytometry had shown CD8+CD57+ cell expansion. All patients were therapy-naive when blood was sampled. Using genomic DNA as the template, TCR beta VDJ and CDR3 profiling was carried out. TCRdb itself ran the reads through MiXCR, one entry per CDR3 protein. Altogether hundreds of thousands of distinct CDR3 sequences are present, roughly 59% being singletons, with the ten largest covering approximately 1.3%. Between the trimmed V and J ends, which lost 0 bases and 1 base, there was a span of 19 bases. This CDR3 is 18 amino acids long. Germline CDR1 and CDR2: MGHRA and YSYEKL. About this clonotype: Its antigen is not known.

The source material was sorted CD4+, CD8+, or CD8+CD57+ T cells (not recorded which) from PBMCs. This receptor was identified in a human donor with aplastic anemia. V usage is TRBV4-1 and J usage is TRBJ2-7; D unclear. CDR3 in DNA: TGCGCCAGCAGCCAAGACGCCTCCGCGGCGGAGAAATCCTACGAGCAGTACTTC. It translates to CASSQDASAAEKSYEQYF.